These 26 T cell receptor beta chains originate from one sample sequenced in a study of technical replicates of blood from a handful of donors. Assay used: immunoSEQ multiplex PCR; TCRdb lists only in-frame clones, some missing. This table holds 55,000 to 75,000 clones, 85% to 95% found once. Sequencing used PBMCs. These receptors originate from a human donor in good health. Some clones in this sample may be carry-over from other donors' samples.

The chain uses TRBV5-6 and TRBJ1-6; tentatively, D is TRBD1 (5 bases). Germline lookup yields CDR1 SGHDT and CDR2 YYEEEE. The CDR3 is made up of 16 amino acids. Trimming pared 2 bases from V and 2 bases from J, leaving 11 bases between. The CDR3 spells CASSFFDRTYNSPLHF. As DNA, the CDR3 is TGTGCCAGCAGCTTTTTTGACAGAACCTATAATTCACCCCTCCACTTT.

The rearrangement joins TRBV6-4 to TRBJ1-2; D remains ambiguous. The CDR3 length is 14 residues. Germline CDR1 is MRHNA and CDR2 is SNTAGT. V lost 5 bases and J lost 4, with 14 bases in between. The CDR3 nucleotides read TGTGCCAGCAGTATAGAGTATGGGAGCTATGGCTACACCTTC. Translation gives CASSIEYGSYGYTF.

The rearrangement uses TRBV11-2 and TRBJ1-5; D gene unclear. Germline CDR1 and CDR2: SGHAT and FQNNGV. The CDR3 is made up of 13 amino acids. The V and J ends lost 5 bases and 10 bases respectively, with 15 bases between them. This CDR3 reads CASSNSFFEPQHF. DNA for the CDR3: TGTGCCAGCAGCAACAGCTTCTTCGAACCCCAGCATTTT. Full variable domain (remainder filled in from reference TRBV11-2 and TRBJ1-5): EAGVAQSPRYKIIEKRQSVAFWCNPISGHATLYWYQQILGQGPKLLIQFQNNGVVDDSQLPKDRFSAERLKGVDSTLKIQPAKLEDSAVYLCASSNSFFEPQHFGDGTRLSIL.

V and J are TRBV4-1 and TRBJ2-1; 12 bases are a match to TRBD2. Germline CDR1 reads MGHRA; CDR2 reads YSYEKL. There are 19 residues in the CDR3. V dropped 4 bases and J dropped 4; count of bases not matched to a gene: 14. The CDR3 spells CASSPGGGLAGGGYNEQFF. Written as DNA, the CDR3 is TGCGCCAGCAGCCCTGGGGGGGGGCTAGCGGGAGGGGGTTACAATGAGCAGTTCTTC.

The J gene is TRBJ1-1, the V gene TRBV25-1, with D unresolved. The germline V gene encodes CDR1 MGHDK and CDR2 SYGVNS. The CDR3 runs to 14 residues. The V end lost 1 base, the J end lost 7 bases, and 13 bases lay between the germline ends. CDR3 coding DNA: TGTGCCAGCAGTGAATTGGGCCCGACCGATGAAGCTTTCTTT. Residues: CASSELGPTDEAFF. Together with reference TRBV25-1 and TRBJ1-1, the CDR3 gives the full variable domain: EADIYQTPRYLVIGTGKKITLECSQTMGHDKMYWYQQDPGMELHLIHYSYGVNSTEKGDLSSESTVSRIRTEHFPLTLESARPSHTSQYLCASSELGPTDEAFFGQGTRLTVV.

The chain carries TRBV27 and TRBJ1-2; D may be TRBD1 (5 bases). Looked up from germline, CDR1 is MNHEY and CDR2 is SMNVEV (reference sequence). Trimming took 6 bases from V and 4 from J, leaving 12 bases between them. The CDR3 covers 13 residues. CDR3 coding DNA: TGTGCCAGCAGGGCACTTACAGGCTATGGCTACACCTTC. Residues: CASRALTGYGYTF.

This clone is medium-sized within its sample. V usage is TRBV9 and J usage is TRBJ1-6; maybe TRBD1 (5 bases). The CDR3 is 16 amino acids. V lost 3 bases and J 7 bases, leaving 17 bases between the germline ends. Per germline, CDR1 SGDLS and CDR2 YYNGEE. The CDR3 loop is CASSAPGGSKNSPLHF. The DNA for the CDR3 is TGTGCCAGCAGCGCTCCCGGGGGTTCCAAGAATTCACCCCTCCACTTT.

The rearrangement joins TRBV4-3 to TRBJ2-7, with D unclear. The V gene's germline CDR1 is LGHNA and CDR2 YSLEER. Trimming took off 3 bases at V and 6 bases at J, with 12 bases between the two ends. This CDR3 comprises 13 residues. The CDR3 here is CASSHDEVGEQYF. CDR3 sequence (DNA): TGCGCCAGCAGCCACGATGAGGTGGGCGAGCAGTACTTC.

This chain links TRBV6-5 with TRBJ1-2; weak D call: TRBD1 (6 bases). V dropped 0 bases and J dropped 4 bases, with 12 bases sitting between them. CDR3 length: 15 residues. CDR1 MNHEY and CDR2 SVGAGI come from the germline V gene. The CDR3 DNA is TGTGCCAGCAGTTACTCGATTCAGGGGAGCTATGGCTACACCTTC. This encodes CASSYSIQGSYGYTF.

The V gene is TRBV19, the J gene TRBJ1-2; possible D gene TRBD1, 5 bases. V dropped 9 bases and J dropped 8 bases, with 16 bases sitting between them. This CDR3 is built from 12 residues. The germline CDR1 and CDR2 sequences are LNHDA and SQIVND (reference sequence). The CDR3 region has the DNA TGTGCCAGCTGGGGGGGGGTGAGGGGCTACACCTTC. It encodes CASWGGVRGYTF.

The chain has TRBV2 and TRBJ1-5, with D unresolved. Germline values: CDR1 SNHLY, CDR2 FYNNEI. The CDR3 length is 13 residues. V was pared by 3 bases and J by 5 bases, with 8 bases between. CDR3: CASSESEDQPQHF. As DNA, the CDR3 is TGTGCCAGCAGTGAGTCAGAGGATCAGCCCCAGCATTTT.

The rearrangement links TRBV5-1 to TRBJ2-3; perhaps TRBD1 as D (6 bases). Germline V CDR1 and CDR2: SGHRS, YFSETQ. Trimming removed 3 bases at V and 5 bases at J, with 19 bases between. This CDR3 comprises 16 residues. CDR3 sequence reads: CASSSGQPSFGDTQYF. In nucleotides, the CDR3 is TGCGCCAGCAGCTCAGGACAGCCCAGCTTTGGAGATACGCAGTATTTT.

The V and J genes are TRBV9 and TRBJ2-4; 9 positions agree with TRBD1. The CDR3 loop spans 14 amino acids. The junction had 6 bases not matched to a gene; V was cut back by 4 bases and J by 7 bases. Germline lookup yields CDR1 SGDLS and CDR2 YYNGEE. CDR3 nucleotides: TGTGCCAGCAGCCCCCGGGACAGGGACAACATTCAGTACTTC. This gives the protein CASSPRDRDNIQYF.

The chain is built from TRBV5-6 and TRBJ1-5; 9 bases are a match to TRBD1. V gave up 0 bases and J gave up 3 bases; unmatched junction bases: 10. CDR1 is SGHDT, CDR2 YYEEEE, per germline. The CDR3 length is 18 residues. The CDR3 spells CASSLEGGTGSINQPQHF. In DNA form, the CDR3 reads TGTGCCAGCAGCTTGGAAGGGGGGACAGGGTCGATCAATCAGCCCCAGCATTTT.

This sequence joins TRBV4-3 and TRBJ1-2; D is unresolved. Germline loops: CDR1 LGHNA, CDR2 YSLEER. V was cut by 4 bases and J by 4 bases, with 13 bases left in between. The CDR3 runs 14 residues. For the CDR3, the DNA is TGCGCCAGCAGCCCTAACTCTGGAGCCTATGGCTACACCTTC. Protein: CASSPNSGAYGYTF.

V and J are TRBV9 and TRBJ2-3, with D perhaps matching TRBD2 (6 bases). The CDR3 is 17 amino acids. V dropped 0 bases and J dropped 1 base, with 15 bases sitting between them. Germline values: CDR1 SGDLS, CDR2 YYNGEE. The CDR3 is CASSVAPGRERTDTQYF. As DNA, the CDR3 is TGTGCCAGCAGCGTAGCCCCCGGACGGGAGCGCACAGATACGCAGTATTTT.

This clone appeared a single time. The chain links TRBV13 to TRBJ2-7, with D possibly TRBD1 on 6 matching bases. This CDR3 contains 13 residues. The germline V gene encodes CDR1 PRHDT and CDR2 FYEKMQ (reference sequence). The V end lost 3 bases, the J end lost 1 base, and 7 bases lay between the germline ends. CDR3 nucleotides: TGTGCCAGCAGCTTCAGGGGTTCCTACGAGCAGTACTTC. This sequence encodes CASSFRGSYEQYF. Full variable domain (outside the CDR3, taken from reference TRBV13 and TRBJ2-7): AAGVIQSPRHLIKEKRETATLKCYPIPRHDTVYWYQQGPGQDPQFLISFYEKMQSDKGSIPDRFSAQQFSDYHSELNMSSLELGDSALYFCASSFRGSYEQYFGPGTRLTVT.

This clone has only a few counts. The chain has TRBV9 and TRBJ2-6, with 7 bases lining up with TRBD1. V gave up 3 bases and J gave up 2 bases; unmatched junction bases: 8. Germline loops: CDR1 SGDLS, CDR2 YYNGEE. The CDR3 loop spans 17 amino acids. CDR3 sequence reads: CASSGYRGRTGANVLTF. The DNA of the CDR3 is TGTGCCAGCAGCGGCTACAGGGGAAGGACTGGGGCCAACGTCCTGACTTTC.

The genes are TRBV5-1 and TRBJ2-2; no reliable D call. Looked up from germline, CDR1 is SGHRS and CDR2 is YFSETQ. This CDR3 region has 12 residues. Trimming took off 2 bases at V and 6 bases at J, with 5 bases between the two ends. CDR3 protein: CASSLEAGELFF. The CDR3 region has the DNA TGCGCCAGCAGCTTAGAGGCCGGGGAGCTGTTTTTT.

This clone was observed a single time. The chain couples TRBV5-4 to TRBJ2-5; TRBD1 agrees at 8 bases. Germline assignment: CDR1 SGHNT and CDR2 YYREEE (reference sequence). The V gene end was trimmed by 5 bases and the J gene end by 5 bases; junction bases not matched to a gene: 8. The CDR3 is made up of 14 amino acids. This CDR3 is CASSPQGAWETQYF. CDR3 nucleotides: TGTGCCAGCAGTCCGCAGGGGGCCTGGGAGACCCAGTACTTC.

This clone is labeled medium-sized. This sample also contains other DNA sequences that code for the same CDR3. The chain has TRBV5-1 and TRBJ1-1; D is possibly TRBD1 (5 bases). Germline loops: CDR1 SGHRS, CDR2 YFSETQ. V gave up 4 bases and J gave up 3 bases, with 13 bases separating them. This CDR3 region has 14 residues. CDR3 in amino acids: CASSPAGGYTEAFF. The CDR3 region has the DNA TGCGCCAGCAGCCCGGCCGGGGGGTACACTGAAGCTTTCTTT.

This sequence joins TRBV9 and TRBJ2-5; TRBD2 aligns across 8 bases. Trimming took 2 bases from V and 2 from J; bases not matched to a gene: 2. Looked up from germline, CDR1 is SGDLS and CDR2 is YYNGEE. The CDR3 spans 14 residues. The CDR3 region is CASSVSGEQETQYF. CDR3 in DNA: TGTGCCAGCAGCGTTAGCGGGGAGCAAGAGACCCAGTACTTC.

The chain is built from TRBV7-2 and TRBJ1-1; 9 bases map to TRBD1. Germline V CDR1 and CDR2: SGHTA, FQGNSA. This CDR3 spans 15 amino acids. Trimming removed 5 bases from V and 7 bases from J; junction bases left unmatched: 11. This CDR3 reads CASSAWTGEGNEAFF. In DNA form, the CDR3 reads TGTGCCAGCAGCGCCTGGACAGGGGAAGGGAATGAAGCTTTCTTT.

There are a few counts of this clone. J is TRBJ1-6 and V is TRBV9; TRBD1 matches at 9 bases. J lost 9 bases, V lost 3 bases, and 10 bases had no gene match. Germline loops: CDR1 SGDLS, CDR2 YYNGEE. The CDR3 runs 16 residues. CDR3 protein: CASSALLGQGTSPLHF. As DNA, the CDR3 is TGTGCCAGCAGCGCGCTCCTCGGACAGGGGACTTCACCCCTCCACTTT.

This sequence joins TRBV4-3 and TRBJ1-1; 9 bases line up with TRBD1. Trimming removed 4 bases from V and 5 bases from J; junction bases left unmatched: 5. Germline V gene lookup returns CDR1 LGHNA and CDR2 YSLEER. The CDR3 totals 14 residues. In nucleotides, the CDR3 is TGCGCCAGCAGCCTAACGACAGGGGGAACTGAAGCTTTCTTT. Its translation: CASSLTTGGTEAFF.

V gene TRBV5-1 combines with J gene TRBJ2-5; possibly TRBD2 for D (7 bases). This CDR3 has 14 amino acids. Germline CDR1 and CDR2: SGHRS and YFSETQ. V was trimmed by 7 bases and J by 6 bases, leaving 19 bases between them. The CDR3 spells CASAHGGGLKTQYF. DNA of the CDR3: TGCGCCAGCGCTCATGGGGGGGGCTTAAAGACCCAGTACTTC.